These 24 T cell receptor beta chains were sequenced from one sample in a study of blood T cell repertoires in COVID-19. The table came from immunoSEQ multiplex PCR; TCRdb's copy has only in-frame clones and leaves some out. The sample holds around 300,000 clones, 80% to 90% seen once. Sequencing was carried out using peripheral blood. These TCRs come from a woman aged 65 to 85 with acute or convalescent COVID-19.

This clone was recorded only once. The V and J genes are TRBV7-3 and TRBJ2-7, with 10 bases identical to TRBD1. Germline V lookup: CDR1 SGHTA, CDR2 FQGTGA. This CDR3 spans 14 amino acids. V gave up 5 bases and J gave up 6 bases; unmatched junction bases: 7. CDR3 in amino acids: CASSNRDRGGEQYF. DNA of the CDR3: TGTGCCAGCAGCAACCGGGACAGGGGAGGCGAGCAGTACTTC. Supplemented by reference TRBV7-3 and TRBJ2-7, the full variable domain reads GAGVSQTPSNKVTEKGKYVELRCDPISGHTALYWYRQSLGQGPEFLIYFQGTGAADDSGLPNDRFFAVRPEGSVSTLKIQRTERGDSAVYLCASSNRDRGGEQYFGPGTRLTVT.

V and J are TRBV18 and TRBJ2-5; tentatively, D is TRBD1 (5 bases). Germline lookup yields CDR1 KGHSH and CDR2 LQKENI. This CDR3 region has 15 residues. Trimming stripped 3 bases from V and 2 bases from J, with 13 bases between. This CDR3 reads CASSPPGRTQETQYF. The CDR3 region has the DNA TGTGCCAGCTCACCGCCCGGGCGGACACAAGAGACCCAGTACTTC.

This chain links TRBV6-5 with TRBJ1-4, with TRBD1 identical over 7 bases. CDR1 is MNHEY and CDR2 is SVGAGI in the germline V gene. There are 15 residues in the CDR3. J gave up 8 bases and V 5 bases, and 11 bases lay outside the gene matches. The CDR3 sequence: CASSPPTGIGEKLFF. CDR3 DNA sequence: TGTGCCAGCAGTCCCCCGACAGGGATAGGGGAAAAACTGTTTTTT.

The rearrangement joins TRBV12-3 or TRBV12-4 to TRBJ1-6; 7 nucleotides line up with TRBD1. V was pared by 5 bases and J by 10 bases, with 5 bases of the junction left unmatched. The CDR3 has 13 residues. Here the CDR3 reads CASSRGLGSPLHF. The CDR3 coding sequence is TGTGCCAGCAGTAGGGGGCTCGGGTCACCCCTCCACTTT.

The chain recombines TRBV3-1 (or the pseudogene TRBV3-2) with TRBJ1-2; no clear D gene. This CDR3 is 14 amino acids long. Trimming shortened V by 4 bases and J by 2 bases, and 11 bases separated the two germline ends. Germline-derived CDR1 and CDR2 are LGHDT and YNNKEL (reference sequence). This CDR3 reads CASSLAGANYGYTF. The CDR3 DNA reads as TGTGCCAGCAGCCTAGCGGGTGCCAACTATGGCTACACCTTC.

V is TRBV28 and J is TRBJ2-7; the D gene is possibly TRBD2 (6 bases). CDR1 is MDHEN and CDR2 is SYDVKM in the germline V gene. The CDR3 has 14 amino acids. V gave up 5 bases and J gave up 5 bases, with 16 bases separating them. CDR3 in DNA: TGTGCCAGCAGTCTTCCCGGGACTCTGAACGAGCAGTACTTC. Protein: CASSLPGTLNEQYF.

This clone has more than one count but fewer than ten. The rearrangement uses TRBV7-2 and TRBJ1-3; 7 positions agree with TRBD1. CDR1 and CDR2 from the germline V gene are SGHTA and FQGNSA. This CDR3 is 15 amino acids long. V trimming: 2 bases; J trimming: 9 bases; junction bases outside the gene matches: 10. DNA of the CDR3: TGTGCCAGCAGCTTATGGACAGGCCCGGGGTCCACCATATATTTT. This gives the protein CASSLWTGPGSTIYF.

The genes are TRBV9 and TRBJ2-3, with 7 bases identical to TRBD1. The CDR3 contains 14 residues. The germline V gene has CDR1 SGDLS and CDR2 YYNGEE. Trimming at V came to 3 bases and at J to 4 bases, leaving 5 bases not matched to a gene. DNA of the CDR3: TGTGCCAGCAGCGCGGGACAGTCTCCAGATACGCAGTATTTT. This translates into CASSAGQSPDTQYF.

The gene calls are TRBV10-2 and TRBJ2-5, with 9 positions matching TRBD2. The CDR3 runs to 13 residues. The germline V gene has CDR1 WSHSY and CDR2 SAAADI. V shed 4 bases and J 9 bases; nucleotides not matched to a gene: 6. CDR3: CASSATSGGPQYF. The CDR3 DNA follows: TGCGCCAGCAGTGCGACTAGCGGTGGGCCCCAGTACTTC.

This chain links TRBV5-6 with TRBJ2-3; 8 nucleotides line up with TRBD2. The CDR3 totals 16 residues. Germline CDR1 reads SGHDT; CDR2 reads YYEEEE. V was clipped by 3 bases and J by 1 base; unmatched bases: 7. CDR3 loop: CASSSLLAAGTDTQYF. CDR3 DNA sequence: TGTGCCAGCAGCTCCTTACTAGCGGCCGGCACAGATACGCAGTATTTT.

The chain joins TRBV5-6 to TRBJ1-1, with 7 positions matching TRBD1. Germline V CDR1 and CDR2: SGHDT, YYEEEE. V lost 4 bases and J lost 0; bases outside the gene matches: 15. CDR3 size: 18 residues. The CDR3: CASSLGVDRAIMNTEAFF. The CDR3 region has the DNA TGTGCCAGCAGCCTCGGAGTCGACAGGGCAATTATGAACACTGAAGCTTTCTTT.

This sequence joins TRBV7-8 and TRBJ2-7, with TRBD2 identical over 7 bases. CDR3 size: 16 residues. The V segment lost 4 bases and the J segment 5 bases; nucleotides outside the gene matches: 14. Germline CDR1 reads SGHVS; CDR2 reads FQNEAQ. Written as DNA, the CDR3 is TGTGCCAGCAGCTATAGGGGTCAGACCGCGGGGGACGAGCAGTACTTC. As protein: CASSYRGQTAGDEQYF.

Of note for this clone: This CDR3 is also generated by other DNA sequences in the sample. This chain connects TRBV2 to TRBJ2-7, with unresolved D. CDR1 SNHLY and CDR2 FYNNEI come from the germline V gene. The CDR3 totals 11 residues. V gave up 4 bases and J gave up 4 bases, with 5 bases separating them. CDR3 in DNA: TGTGCCAGCAGTGGGGCATACGAGCAGTACTTC. Its protein is CASSGAYEQYF.

The chain's CDR3 is CASSLDREVRGYTF. The CDR3 DNA sequence: TGTGCCAGCAGCCTGGACAGGGAGGTGCGTGGCTACACCTTC. The chain links TRBV7-9 to TRBJ1-2, with TRBD1 matching 8 bases. In germline, CDR1 is SEHNR, CDR2 FQNEAQ (reference sequence). The CDR3 is 14 residues long. The V and J ends lost 5 bases and 7 bases, in that order; junction bases with no gene match: 9. The full variable domain, completed using reference TRBV7-9 and TRBJ1-2, is DTGVSQNPRHKITKRGQNVTFRCDPISEHNRLYWYRQTLGQGPEFLTYFQNEAQLEKSRLLSDRFSAERPKGSFSTLEIQRTEQGDSAMYLCASSLDREVRGYTFGSGTRLTVV.

The chain couples TRBV15 to TRBJ2-3; weak D call: TRBD2 (6 bases). CDR1 and CDR2 (germline): LNHNV, YYDKDF (reference sequence). Trimming removed 6 bases at V and 3 bases at J, with 13 bases between. The CDR3 consists of 14 residues. Here the CDR3 DNA reads TGTGCCACCAGTCACCCGGGGGTTACAGATACGCAGTATTTT. This sequence encodes CATSHPGVTDTQYF.

The V gene is TRBV7-8, the J gene TRBJ1-1, with 11 bases fitting TRBD1. Per germline, CDR1 SGHVS and CDR2 FQNEAQ. The CDR3 extends over 16 amino acids. Germline trimming cut 6 bases from V and 4 bases from J; bases unmatched to any gene: 10. CDR3: CASRSPSDRGPTEAFF. The CDR3 DNA sequence: TGTGCCAGCAGGAGCCCTTCGGACAGGGGGCCCACTGAAGCTTTCTTT.

This clone was picked up a small number of times. The chain links TRBV12-3 or TRBV12-4 to TRBJ1-5; no clear D gene. Trimming left V 2 bases short and J 6 bases short, with 8 bases between. This CDR3 contains 13 residues. The CDR3 protein is CASSLSGSQPQHF. In DNA, the CDR3 is TGTGCCAGCAGTTTATCCGGGAGTCAGCCCCAGCATTTT.

The gene calls are TRBV29-1 and TRBJ1-2, with TRBD1 matching 8 bases. The CDR3 runs 13 residues. The V segment lost 6 bases and the J segment 4 bases; nucleotides outside the gene matches: 7. Germline-derived CDR1 and CDR2 are SQVTM and ANQGSEA. The CDR3 sequence: CSVGTGQAYGYTF. Here the CDR3 DNA reads TGCAGCGTCGGTACGGGACAGGCCTATGGCTACACCTTC.

Details on this clone: The sample holds other DNA sequences that translate to the same CDR3. The chain employs TRBV29-1 and TRBJ1-4; 8 nucleotides match TRBD1. V shed 4 bases and J 7 bases; nucleotides not matched to a gene: 2. Germline CDR1 reads SQVTM; CDR2 reads ANQGSEA. CDR3 size: 12 residues. The DNA for the CDR3 is TGCAGCGTTGGCAGGGGGCGTGAAAAACTGTTTTTT. This encodes CSVGRGREKLFF.

This chain links TRBV5-6 with TRBJ1-5; D is perhaps TRBD1 (5 bases). The V gene lost 5 bases and the J gene lost 4 bases, with 7 bases spanning the gap. This CDR3 has 12 amino acids. Germline CDR1 and CDR2: SGHDT and YYEEEE. CDR3 sequence reads: CASSQGNQPQHF. The CDR3 DNA sequence: TGTGCCAGCAGTCAGGGTAATCAGCCCCAGCATTTT.

J is TRBJ2-1 and V is TRBV5-1, with 9 bases fitting TRBD1. Germline V gives CDR1 SGHRS, CDR2 YFSETQ. The CDR3 is made up of 16 amino acids. V lost 0 bases to trimming and J lost 4 bases; unmatched junction nucleotides: 5. The CDR3 coding sequence is TGCGCCAGCAGCTTGGAGGGGGACAGGGTTTACAATGAGCAGTTCTTC. Translated, it gives CASSLEGDRVYNEQFF.

The chain joins TRBV6-5 to TRBJ2-3, with TRBD2 as a possible D gene (7 bases). Germline-derived CDR1 and CDR2 are MNHEY and SVGAGI. CDR3 length equals 15 residues. V was cut by 6 bases and J by 6 bases, with 19 bases left in between. The CDR3 spells CASSLSPGGVDTQYF. CDR3 DNA: TGTGCCAGCAGCCTAAGCCCGGGGGGCGTCGATACGCAGTATTTT.

For this clone: Other DNA sequences in this sample translate to the same CDR3. The chain joins TRBV6-5 to TRBJ1-2, with 7 bases that match TRBD1. CDR3 length equals 15 residues. From germline, CDR1 is MNHEY and CDR2 SVGAGI. Trimming at V came to 0 bases and at J to 4 bases, leaving 5 bases not matched to a gene. The CDR3 DNA reads TGTGCCAGCAGTTACTCGCGACAGGGTGCCTATGGCTACACCTTC. It encodes CASSYSRQGAYGYTF.

This chain links TRBV11-1 with TRBJ2-3; D perhaps matches TRBD2 (6 bases). Germline V lookup: CDR1 SGHAT, CDR2 FQDESV (reference sequence). This CDR3 has 14 residues. V lost 3 bases and J 5 bases, leaving 12 bases between the germline ends. CDR3 loop: CASSLVQGGDTQYF. CDR3 bases: TGTGCCAGCAGCTTGGTGCAGGGAGGAGATACGCAGTATTTT.